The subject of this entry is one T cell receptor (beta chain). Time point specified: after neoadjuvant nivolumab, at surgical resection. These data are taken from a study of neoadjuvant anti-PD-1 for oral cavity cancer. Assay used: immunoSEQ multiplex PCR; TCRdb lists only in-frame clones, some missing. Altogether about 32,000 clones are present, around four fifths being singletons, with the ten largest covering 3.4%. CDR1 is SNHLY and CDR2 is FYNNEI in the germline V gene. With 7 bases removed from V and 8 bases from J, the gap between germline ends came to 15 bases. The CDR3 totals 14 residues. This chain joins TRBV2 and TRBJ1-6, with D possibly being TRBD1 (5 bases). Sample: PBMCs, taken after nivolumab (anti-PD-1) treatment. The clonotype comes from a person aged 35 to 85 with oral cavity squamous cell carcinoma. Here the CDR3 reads CASTSRAGDSPLHF. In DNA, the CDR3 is TGTGCCAGCACCTCCAGGGCTGGGGATTCACCCCTCCACTTT.